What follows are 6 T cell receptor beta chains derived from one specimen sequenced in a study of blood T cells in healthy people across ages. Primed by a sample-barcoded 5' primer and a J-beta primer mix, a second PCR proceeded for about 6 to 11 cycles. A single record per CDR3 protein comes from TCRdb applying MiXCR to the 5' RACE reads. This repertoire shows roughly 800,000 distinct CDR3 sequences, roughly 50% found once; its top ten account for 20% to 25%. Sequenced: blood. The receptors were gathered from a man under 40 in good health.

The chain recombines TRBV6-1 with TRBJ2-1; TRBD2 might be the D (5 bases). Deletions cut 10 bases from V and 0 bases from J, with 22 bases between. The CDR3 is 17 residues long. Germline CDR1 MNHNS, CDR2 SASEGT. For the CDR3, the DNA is TGTGCCACTTTCGGGTTGAGTACAAGCGGCTCCTACAATGAGCAGTTCTTC. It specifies CATFGLSTSGSYNEQFF.

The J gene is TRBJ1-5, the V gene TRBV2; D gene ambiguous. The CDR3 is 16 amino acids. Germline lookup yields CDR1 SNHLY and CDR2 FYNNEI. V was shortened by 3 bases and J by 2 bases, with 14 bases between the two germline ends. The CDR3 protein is CASSDLMKLGNQPQHF. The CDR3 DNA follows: TGTGCCAGCAGTGATTTAATGAAGTTGGGCAATCAGCCCCAGCATTTT.

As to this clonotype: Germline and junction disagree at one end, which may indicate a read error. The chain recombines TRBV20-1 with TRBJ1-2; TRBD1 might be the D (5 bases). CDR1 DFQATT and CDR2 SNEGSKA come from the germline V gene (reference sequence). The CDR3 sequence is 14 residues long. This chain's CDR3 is CSAREGAGSYGYTF. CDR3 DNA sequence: TGCAGTGCTAGAGAAGGGGCAGGCAGCTATGGCTACACTTTC.

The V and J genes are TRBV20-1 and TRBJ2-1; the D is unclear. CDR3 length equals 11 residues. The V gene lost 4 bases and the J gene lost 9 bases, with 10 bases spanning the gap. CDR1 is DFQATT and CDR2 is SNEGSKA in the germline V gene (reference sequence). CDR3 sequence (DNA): TGCAGTGCTAATAGTGGTGGTGAGCAGTTCTTC. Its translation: CSANSGGEQFF.

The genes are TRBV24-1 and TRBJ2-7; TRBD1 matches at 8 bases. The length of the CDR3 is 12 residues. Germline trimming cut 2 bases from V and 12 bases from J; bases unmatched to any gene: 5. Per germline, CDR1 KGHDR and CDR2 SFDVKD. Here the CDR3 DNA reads TGTGCCACCAGTGATTCGGACAGGGCCTTGTACTTC. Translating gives CATSDSDRALYF.

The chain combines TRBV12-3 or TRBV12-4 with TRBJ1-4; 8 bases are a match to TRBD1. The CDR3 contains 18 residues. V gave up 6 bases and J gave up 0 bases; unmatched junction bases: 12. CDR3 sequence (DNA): TGTGCCAGCAGAGCCGGGACAGGTCAAGGGGCAACTAATGAAAAACTGTTTTTT. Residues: CASRAGTGQGATNEKLFF.